This is a list of T cell receptor beta chains from one sample in a study of T cell responses to AZD1222 COVID-19 vaccine. TCRdb's copy holds only in-frame clones and misses some; the assay was immunoSEQ multiplex PCR. The profile covers 120,000 to 150,000 clones, with about nine tenths appearing a single time and around 5% taken by the ten largest. The starting material was peripheral blood, obtained on day 0 of AZD1222 vaccination. The receptors originated from an adult in good health. The CDR3 runs from the conserved cysteine through the conserved F or W. Each record gives: clone size, J gene, V gene, D gene, CDR3 DNA, CDR3 protein. D genes are given only for firm matches. A clone size is listed for some rows: how often the clone was seen (once, few, many), or a class if it is expanded.

abundance: NA; j_gene: TRBJ2-3; v_gene: TRBV5-1; d_gene: NA; CDR3nt: TGCGCCAGCAGCTTGGTCGGGATTAGCACAGATACGCAGTATTTT; CDR3aa: CASSLVGISTDTQYF
abundance: NA; j_gene: TRBJ2-3; v_gene: TRBV29-1; d_gene: TRBD2; CDR3nt: TGCAGCGCCCTCGGACTAGCGGGACCCACAGATACGCAGTATTTT; CDR3aa: CSALGLAGPTDTQYF
abundance: NA; j_gene: TRBJ2-1; v_gene: TRBV9; d_gene: NA; CDR3nt: TGTGCCAGCAGCGTTTATAGCCCCTCCTTGGATTTCGAGCAGTTCTTC; CDR3aa: CASSVYSPSLDFEQFF
abundance: NA; j_gene: TRBJ1-4; v_gene: TRBV7-9; d_gene: NA; CDR3nt: TGTGCCAGCAGCTTGGGGAGTTTCGATGCTGAAAAACTGTTTTTT; CDR3aa: CASSLGSFDAEKLFF
abundance: NA; j_gene: TRBJ2-7; v_gene: TRBV5-4; d_gene: NA; CDR3nt: TGTGCCAGCAGCTTGGACGTGGGAGAGGGCTACGAGCAGTACTTC; CDR3aa: CASSLDVGEGYEQYF
abundance: NA; j_gene: TRBJ2-6; v_gene: TRBV24-1; d_gene: NA; CDR3nt: TGTGCCACCAGTGATCAGGGCTCTGGGGCCAACGTCCTGACTTTC; CDR3aa: CATSDQGSGANVLTF
abundance: NA; j_gene: TRBJ2-7; v_gene: TRBV9; d_gene: TRBD2; CDR3nt: TGTGCCAGCAGCGCCCGAGGGGTAGCGGGAGCAGAGCAGTACTTC; CDR3aa: CASSARGVAGAEQYF
abundance: NA; j_gene: TRBJ1-1; v_gene: TRBV12-3/TRBV12-4; d_gene: NA; CDR3nt: TGTGCCAGCAGATCGAGAATTGAAGCTTTCTTT; CDR3aa: CASRSRIEAFF
abundance: NA; j_gene: TRBJ1-3; v_gene: TRBV2; d_gene: NA; CDR3nt: TGTGCCAGCAGTGAATGGGGGGGAAACACCATATATTTT; CDR3aa: CASSEWGGNTIYF
abundance: NA; j_gene: TRBJ2-3; v_gene: TRBV4-2; d_gene: TRBD1; CDR3nt: TGTGCCAGCAGCACGACAGGGGATGGCACAGATACGCAGTATTTT; CDR3aa: CASSTTGDGTDTQYF
abundance: NA; j_gene: TRBJ1-2; v_gene: TRBV4-3; d_gene: NA; CDR3nt: TGCGCCAGCAGCCAAGGCCGACAAGGTGGCTACACCTTC; CDR3aa: CASSQGRQGGYTF
abundance: NA; j_gene: TRBJ2-5; v_gene: TRBV20-1; d_gene: NA; CDR3nt: TGCAGTGCCCTAAGCATCGAGACCCAGTACTTC; CDR3aa: CSALSIETQYF
abundance: NA; j_gene: TRBJ1-5; v_gene: TRBV11-2; d_gene: NA; CDR3nt: TGTGCCAGCAGCGCCTCAGAGGGCCAGCCCCAGCATTTT; CDR3aa: CASSASEGQPQHF
abundance: many; j_gene: TRBJ2-3; v_gene: TRBV6-4; d_gene: NA; CDR3nt: TGTGCCAGCAGTGACTCTCCGGGAGGCACAGATACGCAGTATTTT; CDR3aa: CASSDSPGGTDTQYF
abundance: NA; j_gene: TRBJ2-7; v_gene: TRBV7-6; d_gene: NA; CDR3nt: TGTGCCAGCAGCCTACAGGACGGCAGCTCCTACGAGCAGTACTTC; CDR3aa: CASSLQDGSSYEQYF
abundance: NA; j_gene: TRBJ2-5; v_gene: TRBV28; d_gene: NA; CDR3nt: TGTGCCAGCACTGCAATTTGGACTAATCAAGAGACCCAGTACTTC; CDR3aa: CASTAIWTNQETQYF
abundance: NA; j_gene: TRBJ1-5; v_gene: TRBV3-1/TRBV3-2; d_gene: NA; CDR3nt: TGTGCTAGCAGCCAAGATGTAGCTCAGCCCCAGCATTTT; CDR3aa: CASSQDVAQPQHF
abundance: NA; j_gene: TRBJ2-2; v_gene: TRBV6-4; d_gene: NA; CDR3nt: TGTGCCAGCAGTATGATGGCCGGGACGGGTTCCACCGGGGAGCTGTTTTTT; CDR3aa: CASSMMAGTGSTGELFF